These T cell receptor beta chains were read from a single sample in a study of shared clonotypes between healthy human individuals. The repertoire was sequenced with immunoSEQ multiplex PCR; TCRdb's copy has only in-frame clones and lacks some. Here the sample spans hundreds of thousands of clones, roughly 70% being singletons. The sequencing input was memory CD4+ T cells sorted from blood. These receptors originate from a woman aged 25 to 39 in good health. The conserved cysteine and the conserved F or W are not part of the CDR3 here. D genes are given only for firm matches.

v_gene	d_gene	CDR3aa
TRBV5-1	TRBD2	ASSSLAGGTGELF
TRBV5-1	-	ASNWDPNTGELF
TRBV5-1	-	ASSLNGGNTIY
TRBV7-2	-	ASSLHPANTGELF
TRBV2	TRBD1	ASTRTGGGSPLH
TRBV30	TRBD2	AWSVGLAGRQY
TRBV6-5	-	ASRFSAGSYNEQF
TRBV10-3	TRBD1	AIKTQGSVADTQY
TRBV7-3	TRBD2	ASSPEGLAGGGEQF
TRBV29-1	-	SVRQDSNQPQH
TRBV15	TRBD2	ATSRVGSGRDGETQY
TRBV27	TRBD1	ASSVPGQGADYGYT
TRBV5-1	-	ASSPTGPQGSTQY
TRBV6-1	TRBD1	ASSEGGAGGNEQY
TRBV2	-	ASRRDIVAYGYT
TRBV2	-	ASRQGSYEQY
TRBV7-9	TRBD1	ASSSTGDGYT
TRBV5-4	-	ASSTAGAAYGYT
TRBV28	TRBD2	ASSLPSGTSAFQETQY
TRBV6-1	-	ASSVAGGTDTQY
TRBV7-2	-	ASSLRRTNEKLF
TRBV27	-	ASRPAGLRDGELF
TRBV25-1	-	ASSEGDSRTYEQY
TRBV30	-	AWGLPPTDTQY
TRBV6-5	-	ASSYSGGENTGELF
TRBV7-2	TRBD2	ASSAQRDSYEQY
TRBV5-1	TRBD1	ASTPGDRDRQSSEQY
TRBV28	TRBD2	ASSSPPSGRAQF
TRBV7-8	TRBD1	ASTDRELYGYT
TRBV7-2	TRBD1	ASRTGTGGVYEQY
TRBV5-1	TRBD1	ASSPGTAYNEQF
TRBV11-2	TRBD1	ASSLYRTGWDTDTQY
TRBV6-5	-	ASRSTTRGEAF
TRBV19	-	ASSMGMINAAKNIQY
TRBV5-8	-	ASSLGAFPGNTIY
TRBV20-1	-	SAPLRHEQF
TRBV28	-	ASSHGLPTGYT
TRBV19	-	ASSQYTPPPVNEQF
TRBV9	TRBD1	ASSAQGEGWPQH
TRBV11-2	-	ASSLADEQF
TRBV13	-	ASSAYRTRGEAF
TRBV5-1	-	ASSLAEGHTDTQY
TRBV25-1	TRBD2	ASSERLAGATEQF
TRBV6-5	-	ASSYMNSNQPQH
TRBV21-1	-	ASSKKGAWGTEAF
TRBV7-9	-	ASSFSTPTDTQY
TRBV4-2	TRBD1	ASSQDPSGQGSSYEQY
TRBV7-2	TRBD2	ASSFRLAPETQY
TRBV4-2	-	ASGAQGYEQY
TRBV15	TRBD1	ATSRPGQGGFYEQY
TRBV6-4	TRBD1	ASRQTGMDGYT
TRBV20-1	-	SARQPQTQY
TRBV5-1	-	ASSLGEENEKLF
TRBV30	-	ARDLNTEAF